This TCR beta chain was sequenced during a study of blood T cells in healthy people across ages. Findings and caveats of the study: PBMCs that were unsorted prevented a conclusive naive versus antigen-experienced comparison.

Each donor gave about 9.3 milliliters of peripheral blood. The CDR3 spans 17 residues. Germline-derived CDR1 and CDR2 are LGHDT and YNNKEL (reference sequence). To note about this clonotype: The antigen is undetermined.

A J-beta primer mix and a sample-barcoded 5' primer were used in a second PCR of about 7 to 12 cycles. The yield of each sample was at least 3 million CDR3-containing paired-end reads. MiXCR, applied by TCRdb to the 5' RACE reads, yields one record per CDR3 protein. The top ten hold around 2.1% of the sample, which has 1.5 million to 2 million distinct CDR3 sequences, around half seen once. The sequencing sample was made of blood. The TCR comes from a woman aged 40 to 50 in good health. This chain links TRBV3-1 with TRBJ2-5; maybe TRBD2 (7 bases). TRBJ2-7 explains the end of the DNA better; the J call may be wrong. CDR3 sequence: CASSQEGAIGTTYEQYF. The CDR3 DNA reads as TGTGCCAGCAGCCAAGAGGGGGCAATCGGGACTACCTACGAGCAGTACTTC.